The sequence of this TCR beta chain was determined in a study of blood T cell repertoires in COVID-19. Sequencing used immunoSEQ multiplex PCR; TCRdb keeps in-frame clones, though not all of them. The sample lists fewer than 200,000 clones, under 85% occurring once. This CDR3 region has 17 residues. V was pared by 3 bases and J by 5 bases, with 16 bases of the junction left unmatched. The germline CDR1 and CDR2 sequences are SGHNT and YYREEE (reference sequence). In its sample, this clone was seen a few times. The genes are TRBV5-4 and TRBJ1-2; TRBD1 matches 7 bases. The TCR sequence derives from a man aged 60 to 75 who had recovered from COVID-19. Sequencing was carried out using peripheral blood. The CDR3 nucleotides are TGTGCCAGCAGCTCCGGGACACAGGGGCAGGAGGCATATGGCTACACCTTC. This codes for CASSSGTQGQEAYGYTF.